This T cell receptor (beta chain) originates from a study of CD8 T cells in Susac syndrome. Germline V gene sequence: CDR1 LNHDA, CDR2 SQIVND (reference sequence). With V trimmed by 6 bases and J by 10 bases, 11 bases remained unmatched. The CDR3 has 14 residues. Random hexamers served to reverse transcribe about 0.45 to 1 ug RNA. TCRdb ran MiXCR on the immunoSEQ multiplex PCR reads and lists one entry per CDR3 protein. The sample lists some 190,000 distinct CDR3 sequences; 93% were seen once. The source material was CD4+ T cells from PBMCs. This clonotype was obtained from a human donor in good health. The rearrangement uses TRBV19 and TRBJ1-5; 8 nucleotides line up with TRBD1. In DNA form, the CDR3 reads TGTGCCAGTAGCGATGACAGGGGAAGCCGTCCCCAGCATTTT. It specifies CASSDDRGSRPQHF.